The 20 T cell receptor beta chains given below trace back to one sample, sequenced in a study of regulatory T cells in long-lasting Graves disease. Time point indicated: newly diagnosed GD, antithyroid drugs for less than 3 months. Isolated PBMC RNA provided the starting material for the TCR library. Researchers made TCR beta libraries by using iRepertoire HTBI primers and running Arm-PCR on CDR3 regions. A single record per CDR3 protein comes from TCRdb applying MiXCR to the multiplex PCR reads. Among under 800,000 distinct CDR3 sequences, 15% to 20% were seen once, and the ten largest hold 15% to 20%. The sample was also linked to a second study, of T cells in Graves' hyperthyroidism and ophthalmopathy.

Source: peripheral blood mononuclear cells (PBMCs), taken at new diagnosis, from a patient treated with antithyroid drugs. The receptors here all came from a woman aged 25 to 39 with Graves disease.

This clonotype has at least ten counts. The CDR3 reads CASSPKPPSPLARYGYTF. CDR3 DNA: TGTGCCAGCAGCCCGAAACCCCCATCCCCCCTAGCCCGCTATGGCTACACCTTC. The chain is built from TRBV12-3 or TRBV12-4 and TRBJ1-2; D is unclear. The CDR3 is made up of 18 amino acids. V lost 6 bases and J lost 4, with 27 bases in between.

The CDR3 loop reads CASSPSKGVKTQYF. The CDR3 bases are TGTGCCAGCAGTCCCTCGAAAGGGGTGAAGACCCAGTACTTC. The chain is built from TRBV27 and TRBJ2-5; D may be TRBD1 (5 bases). The CDR3 loop spans 14 amino acids. V was trimmed by 5 bases and J by 6 bases, leaving 16 bases between them. Germline V CDR1 and CDR2: MNHEY, SMNVEV (reference sequence).

This sequence joins TRBV6-2 or TRBV6-3 and TRBJ2-1, with unresolved D. Germline V gene sequence: CDR1 MNHEY, CDR2 SVGEGT. V lost 8 bases and J 4 bases, leaving 6 bases between the germline ends. This CDR3 contains 11 residues. The CDR3 loop reads CASRSYNEQFF. Here the CDR3 DNA reads TGTGCCAGCCGTTCTTACAATGAGCAGTTCTTC.

This clonotype was found many times. CDR3 in amino acids: CAWGMAGGSLTYGYTF. The CDR3 DNA sequence: TGTGCCTGGGGAATGGCAGGGGGCTCCCTTACCTATGGCTACACCTTC. V gene TRBV30 combines with J gene TRBJ1-2; 8 positions match TRBD1. The J segment lost 4 bases and the V segment lost 5 bases, leaving 15 bases of the junction unmatched. The CDR3 extends over 16 amino acids. Germline assignment: CDR1 GTSNPN and CDR2 SVGIG (reference sequence).

This clonotype was detected only a few times. The chain carries TRBV6-1 and TRBJ2-1; D uncertain. Germline CDR1 reads MNHNS; CDR2 reads SASEGT. The CDR3 sequence is 16 residues long. V shed 6 bases and J shed 0 bases, with 15 bases lying between them. Here the CDR3 DNA reads TGTGCCAGCAGAATTTCAACGGCTAGCTCCTACAATGAGCAGTTCTTC. This codes for CASRISTASSYNEQFF.

This clonotype appeared many times. The chain combines TRBV27 with TRBJ1-5; D is unresolved. This CDR3 is 18 amino acids long. V lost 5 bases to trimming and J lost 0 bases, with 20 bases between them. Germline V gene sequence: CDR1 MNHEY, CDR2 SMNVEV (reference sequence). This CDR3 reads CASSPGRTSLYSNQPQHF. As DNA, the CDR3 is TGTGCCAGCAGTCCGGGCCGTACATCCCTCTATAGCAATCAGCCCCAGCATTTT.

The rearrangement links TRBV11-2 to TRBJ2-1; 9 bases are shared with TRBD2. TRBJ2-5 explains the end of the DNA better; the J call may be wrong. This CDR3 contains 16 residues. CDR1 is SGHAT and CDR2 is FQNNGV in the germline V gene. This chain's CDR3 is CASSPGSAGGQETQYF. The CDR3 DNA is TGTGCCAGCAGCCCCGGTTCTGCGGGAGGGCAAGAGACCCAGTACTTC.

As regards this clonotype: This may be a read error, as it is one base from a much larger clone. The rearrangement uses TRBV20-1 and TRBJ2-3; 10 positions match TRBD2. The CDR3 is 16 amino acids. CDR1 and CDR2 (germline): DFQATT, SNEGSKA (reference sequence). The CDR3 DNA follows: TGCGGTGCTAGAGGAGGAATAGCGGGAGGCAAAGATACGCAGTATTTT. Residues: CGARGGIAGGKDTQYF.

In its sample, this clonotype was seen many times. This chain joins TRBV11-2 and TRBJ2-7; 9 bases are a match to TRBD1. The CDR3 totals 14 residues. The germline V gene has CDR1 SGHAT and CDR2 FQNNGV. With V trimmed by 5 bases and J by 1 base, 3 bases remained unmatched. The CDR3 DNA sequence: TGTGCCAGCAGCCGGACAGGGGTTTCCTACGAGCAGTACTTC. Amino acids: CASSRTGVSYEQYF.

This clonotype was picked up a small number of times. This rearrangement joins TRBV7-3 to TRBJ2-6; no reliable D call. CDR3 length: 16 amino acids. Trimming removed 0 bases at V and 1 base at J, with 7 bases between. The germline CDR1 and CDR2 sequences are SGHTA and FQGTGA. This CDR3 is CASSLTSGSGANVLTF. In DNA, the CDR3 is TGTGCCAGCAGCTTAACGTCTGGGTCTGGGGCCAACGTCCTGACTTTC.

The table lists this clonotype with many counts. This chain joins TRBV2 and TRBJ1-3; D uncertain. Germline assignment: CDR1 SNHLY and CDR2 FYNNEI. The CDR3 consists of 11 residues. Trimming left V 4 bases short and J 2 bases short, with 0 bases between. The CDR3 loop is CASSAGNTIYF. As DNA, the CDR3 is TGTGCCAGCAGTGCTGGAAACACCATATATTTT.

The chain uses TRBV7-6 and TRBJ2-1, with D perhaps TRBD2 (5 bases). This CDR3 contains 15 residues. CDR1 and CDR2 from the germline V gene are SGHVS and FNYEAQ. Trimming removed 6 bases from V and 4 bases from J, with 16 bases in between. The CDR3 DNA sequence: TGTGCCAGCAGTCCTACGGGTAGCGCGTACAATGAGCAGTTCTTC. This sequence encodes CASSPTGSAYNEQFF.

This clonotype has a count of ten or more. V usage is TRBV11-2 and J usage is TRBJ1-6; D is perhaps TRBD1 (5 bases). Germline-derived CDR1 and CDR2 are SGHAT and FQNNGV. Trimming left V 1 base short and J 7 bases short, with 11 bases between. The CDR3 is made up of 15 amino acids. The CDR3 DNA reads as TGTGCCAGCAGCTTAGTGGGGGATTCCAATTCACCCCTCCACTTT. Protein: CASSLVGDSNSPLHF.

This clonotype was counted many times. This sequence joins TRBV28 and TRBJ1-5; no clear D. Germline CDR1 MDHEN, CDR2 SYDVKM. CDR3 length equals 16 residues. The V gene lost 5 bases and the J gene lost 4 bases, with 18 bases spanning the gap. The CDR3 spells CASSSGRLGLNQPQHF. The CDR3 DNA is TGTGCCAGCAGTAGCGGTCGGTTGGGCCTTAATCAGCCCCAGCATTTT.

The sample holds many counts of this clonotype. This chain joins TRBV2 and TRBJ1-4, with a possible D match to TRBD1 (5 bases). From germline, CDR1 is SNHLY and CDR2 FYNNEI. Trimming shortened V by 4 bases and J by 3 bases, and 9 bases separated the two germline ends. The CDR3 loop spans 14 amino acids. CDR3 loop: CASSVTGANEKLFF. Here the CDR3 DNA reads TGTGCCAGCAGTGTTACGGGGGCTAATGAAAAACTGTTTTTT.

The chain uses TRBV6-1 and TRBJ1-4; D ambiguous. Trimming shortened V by 10 bases and J by 0 bases, and 15 bases separated the two germline ends. The CDR3 has 15 residues. CDR1 and CDR2 from the germline V gene are MNHNS and SASEGT. CDR3 coding DNA: TGTGCCACCAGCGTTGGGTCAGCAACTAATGAAAAACTGTTTTTT. Its protein product is CATSVGSATNEKLFF.

The chain carries TRBV11-3 and TRBJ2-1; D tentatively reads TRBD1 or TRBD2 (5 bases each). There are 14 residues in the CDR3. Germline V lookup: CDR1 SGHNT, CDR2 YENEEA. Trimming cost V 4 bases and J 7 bases, with 14 bases left between them. The CDR3 nucleotides read TGTGCCAGCAGCTCCCGGGACGGGAAAAATGAGCAGTTCTTC. Its protein is CASSSRDGKNEQFF.

This clonotype was seen more than once but under ten times. The chain uses TRBV20-1 and TRBJ2-1, with 9 nucleotides matching TRBD2. The CDR3 loop spans 15 amino acids. Losses at the gene ends were 0 bases for V and 9 bases for J; bases not matched to a gene: 9. The V gene's germline CDR1 is DFQATT and CDR2 SNEGSKA (reference sequence). The CDR3 loop is CSARDWAGGPGEQFF. In DNA, the CDR3 is TGCAGTGCTAGAGATTGGGCGGGAGGGCCCGGTGAGCAGTTCTTC.

This clonotype was counted many times. CDR3 nucleotides: TGTGCCAGCAGACAGACAGGGGGAGGGGGCTACACCTTC. It codes for CASRQTGGGGYTF. The V gene is TRBV28, the J gene TRBJ1-2; 9 bases are a match to TRBD1. V trimming: 6 bases; J trimming: 8 bases; junction bases outside the gene matches: 7. The CDR3 is made up of 13 amino acids. Germline-derived CDR1 and CDR2 are MDHEN and SYDVKM.

The rearrangement uses TRBV4-1 and TRBJ1-3; D is unclear. Germline V gene sequence: CDR1 MGHRA, CDR2 YSYEKL. The CDR3 covers 15 residues. Trimming took off 3 bases at V and 2 bases at J, with 11 bases between the two ends. CDR3 sequence (DNA): TGCGCCAGCAGCCACGTCGGTATTGCTGGAAACACCATATATTTT. This translates into CASSHVGIAGNTIYF.